The next 28 T cell receptor beta chains were all read from a single sample in a study of OX40 agonist ivuxolimab in advanced cancers. Only in-frame clones appear in the TCRdb table, and some are missing; sequencing was by immunoSEQ multiplex PCR. The profile shows 40,000 to 50,000 clones, 85% to 90% of them singletons. The sample consisted of CD4+ or CD8+ T cells sorted from blood, taken in a trial of the OX40 agonist ivuxolimab. The origin of the receptors is an adult with an advanced solid tumor such as melanoma, head and neck, liver or kidney cancer.

This sequence joins TRBV19 and TRBJ2-1, with D hard to call. Germline V lookup: CDR1 LNHDA, CDR2 SQIVND (reference sequence). V was pared by 8 bases and J by 7 bases, with 9 bases between. The CDR3 contains 11 residues. The CDR3 nucleotides are TGTGCCAGTTCGCTCGAAAATGAGCAGTTCTTC. Translation: CASSLENEQFF. The whole variable domain, filled in from reference TRBV19 and TRBJ2-1, reads DGGITQSPKYLFRKEGQNVTLSCEQNLNHDAMYWYRQDPGQGLRLIYYSQIVNDFQKGDIAEGYSVSREKKESFPLTVTSAQKNPTAFYLCASSLENEQFFGPGTRLTVL.

V usage is TRBV28 and J usage is TRBJ2-2; no reliable D call. The CDR3 has 13 residues. Germline CDR1 and CDR2: MDHEN and SYDVKM. V dropped 7 bases and J dropped 7 bases, with 13 bases sitting between them. This CDR3 reads CASTRTPFGELFF. In nucleotides, the CDR3 is TGTGCCAGCACCCGAACCCCATTCGGGGAGCTGTTTTTT. The full variable domain, rest sourced from reference TRBV28 and TRBJ2-2, is DVKVTQSSRYLVKRTGEKVFLECVQDMDHENMFWYRQDPGLGLRLIYFSYDVKMKEKGDIPEGYSVSREKKERFSLILESASTNQTSMYLCASTRTPFGELFFGEGSRLTVL.

The chain recombines TRBV4-2 with TRBJ2-5; D tentatively fits TRBD1 or TRBD2 (5 bases each). The germline V and J ends were trimmed by 6 bases and 4 bases, with 12 bases remaining between them. The germline CDR1 and CDR2 sequences are LGHNA and YNFKEQ. The CDR3 is 13 amino acids. In DNA form, the CDR3 reads TGTGCCAGCAGACCTAATGGGGGAGAGACCCAGTACTTC. Its translation: CASRPNGGETQYF.

The CDR3 DNA is TGTGCCAGCAGTCCCCTCACCTCCTACGAGCAGTACTTC. It codes for CASSPLTSYEQYF. The rearrangement uses TRBV27 and TRBJ2-7; D uncertain. The CDR3 runs 13 residues. The germline V gene has CDR1 MNHEY and CDR2 SMNVEV (reference sequence). V gave up 5 bases and J gave up 0 bases, with 8 bases separating them.

The CDR3 region has the DNA TGTGCCAGCAGCCCGGCGGACACCTACTACGAGCAGTACTTC. Its translation: CASSPADTYYEQYF. The chain is built from TRBV7-7 and TRBJ2-7; D is perhaps TRBD1 (5 bases). The ends were cut back, 5 bases at V and 3 bases at J, with 14 bases in the middle. The germline CDR1 and CDR2 sequences are SSHAT and FNYEAQ (reference sequence). The CDR3 extends over 14 amino acids.

The chain recombines TRBV1 with TRBJ2-5; the table assigns TRBD2, which was not confirmed against the DNA. TRBV1 is a known pseudogene. The CDR3 covers 20 residues. The CDR3 region has the DNA TGCACCAGCAGCCATCACCGGGTTCCCCCACTAGCGGGGGAACAAGAGACCCAGTACTTC. Amino acid sequence: CTSSHHRVPPLAGEQETQYF.

The gene calls are TRBV9 and TRBJ2-1; a possible D gene is TRBD2 (6 bases). The CDR3 covers 14 residues. The V and J ends lost 0 bases and 8 bases respectively, with 12 bases between them. Germline values: CDR1 SGDLS, CDR2 YYNGEE. The CDR3 region has the DNA TGTGCCAGCAGCGTAGGGGCGGGCGGGGATGAGCAGTTCTTC. It translates to CASSVGAGGDEQFF.

The V call is TRBV28, the J call TRBJ2-7; the D gene is possibly TRBD2 (6 bases). The CDR3 runs to 15 residues. Germline V gene sequence: CDR1 MDHEN, CDR2 SYDVKM. The germline V and J ends were trimmed by 2 bases and 6 bases, with 17 bases remaining between them. CDR3 bases: TGTGCCAGCAGTTTAGTAAGGGGCGTGGGGGGCGAGCAGTACTTC. This codes for CASSLVRGVGGEQYF.

This clone was observed a handful of times. Here the CDR3 DNA reads TGTGCCAGCTTAGTGATCAGGGACAGGGTCACCTACGAGCAGTACTTC. Protein product: CASLVIRDRVTYEQYF. The V and J genes are TRBV7-9 and TRBJ2-7; 9 bases fit TRBD1. Germline assignment: CDR1 SEHNR and CDR2 FQNEAQ (reference sequence). With V trimmed by 8 bases and J by 2 bases, 13 bases remained unmatched. The CDR3 spans 16 residues.

The V and J genes are TRBV10-3 and TRBJ2-5; D remains ambiguous. The CDR3 runs 13 residues. Germline V gene sequence: CDR1 ENHRY, CDR2 SYGVKD. V dropped 2 bases and J dropped 7 bases, with 11 bases sitting between them. CDR3 bases: TGTGCCATCAGTGAGCCCCCTCGAGGGACCCAGTACTTC. It specifies CAISEPPRGTQYF.

This chain links TRBV30 with TRBJ1-1, with unresolved D. The CDR3 runs to 12 residues. CDR1 GTSNPN and CDR2 SVGIG come from the germline V gene (reference sequence). Trimming removed 0 bases from V and 10 bases from J, with 12 bases in between. The CDR3 nucleotides are TGTGCCTGGAGTGTTCAACAGCTGGGAGCTTTCTTT. Protein product: CAWSVQQLGAFF.

This clone was observed once. V gene TRBV27 combines with J gene TRBJ1-5; D is ambiguous. The V gene lost 0 bases and the J gene lost 5 bases, with 11 bases spanning the gap. The CDR3 spans 15 residues. The germline gives CDR1 MNHEY, CDR2 SMNVEV (reference sequence). This chain's CDR3 is CASSLSAGNHQPQHF. The CDR3 nucleotides read TGTGCCAGCAGTTTATCTGCGGGGAACCATCAGCCCCAGCATTTT.

The chain carries TRBV13 and TRBJ1-2; 9 nucleotides agree with TRBD1. CDR1 is PRHDT, CDR2 FYEKMQ, per germline (reference sequence). The J segment lost 0 bases and the V segment lost 1 base, leaving 3 bases of the junction unmatched. This CDR3 region has 16 residues. CDR3 DNA: TGTGCCAGCAGCTTAGCGGGACAGGGACCTAACTATGGCTACACCTTC. Protein: CASSLAGQGPNYGYTF.

This sequence joins TRBV7-8 and TRBJ2-2; tentatively, D is TRBD1 (6 bases). V lost 4 bases and J lost 3, with 12 bases in between. The CDR3 consists of 15 residues. From germline, CDR1 is SGHVS and CDR2 FQNEAQ. In nucleotides, the CDR3 is TGTGCCAGCAGCTCGGACGGACAGTACACCGGGGAGCTGTTTTTT. Protein product: CASSSDGQYTGELFF.

The chain has TRBV7-2 and TRBJ2-2, with D perhaps TRBD2 (5 bases). Trimming cost V 5 bases and J 6 bases, with 10 bases left between them. The CDR3 extends over 13 amino acids. Germline CDR1 SGHTA, CDR2 FQGNSA. The CDR3 sequence is CASSLGVPGELFF. The CDR3 DNA is TGTGCCAGCAGCCTCGGGGTGCCCGGGGAGCTGTTTTTT.

The chain couples TRBV15 to TRBJ1-5; D might be TRBD1 (5 bases). Germline V lookup: CDR1 LNHNV, CDR2 YYDKDF (reference sequence). This CDR3 is 14 amino acids long. V gave up 6 bases and J gave up 2 bases, with 11 bases separating them. CDR3 sequence: CATSMGVGNQPQHF. The CDR3 DNA reads as TGTGCCACCAGTATGGGGGTGGGCAATCAGCCCCAGCATTTT.

The chain joins TRBV30 to TRBJ1-5; tentatively, D is TRBD1 (6 bases). This CDR3 contains 14 residues. The germline V gene has CDR1 GTSNPN and CDR2 SVGIG (reference sequence). Trimming left V 3 bases short and J 7 bases short, with 16 bases between. The CDR3 loop is CAWSGLQGSQPQHF. The DNA of the CDR3 is TGTGCCTGGAGCGGATTACAGGGAAGCCAGCCCCAGCATTTT.

This clone occurred once. This chain links TRBV29-1 with TRBJ2-7, with 8 bases fitting TRBD1. The trim removed 2 bases at V and 0 bases at J, leaving 6 bases unmatched. Germline V gene data show CDR1 as SQVTM and CDR2 as ANQGSEA. The CDR3 is 15 amino acids. DNA of the CDR3: TGCAGCGTTGAACCCCGGACAGGGCTCTCCTACGAGCAGTACTTC. This translates into CSVEPRTGLSYEQYF.

The chain has TRBV11-3 and TRBJ2-3; 13 nucleotides align to TRBD2. Germline CDR1 is SGHNT and CDR2 is YENEEA. With V trimmed by 5 bases and J by 7 bases, 6 bases remained unmatched. CDR3 length: 15 residues. CDR3 sequence: CASSETSGGLHTQYF. The CDR3 DNA reads as TGTGCCAGCAGCGAGACTAGCGGGGGGTTACATACGCAGTATTTT.

The V and J genes are TRBV9 and TRBJ2-3; TRBD2 matches 8 bases. V shed 0 bases, J shed 0 bases, and the junction held 6 bases outside the gene matches. Germline CDR1 and CDR2: SGDLS and YYNGEE. This CDR3 is built from 17 residues. The CDR3 loop is CASSVVAGITSTDTQYF. The DNA for the CDR3 is TGTGCCAGCAGCGTAGTAGCGGGGATAACTAGCACAGATACGCAGTATTTT.

This clone was recorded a few times. The CDR3 here is CASSDRPGRYDNEQFF. The CDR3, as DNA: TGTGCCAGCAGTGATCGTCCGGGACGTTATGACAATGAGCAGTTCTTC. This chain joins TRBV25-1 and TRBJ2-1; either TRBD1 or TRBD2 may supply D (5 bases each). This CDR3 has 16 amino acids. Germline CDR1 and CDR2: MGHDK and SYGVNS. Trimming shortened V by 3 bases and J by 5 bases, and 17 bases separated the two germline ends.

The V gene is TRBV6-1, the J gene TRBJ2-7, with D perhaps matching TRBD1 (6 bases). There are 19 residues in the CDR3. V lost 2 bases, J lost 1 base, and 24 bases lay in between. CDR1 and CDR2 (germline): MNHNS, SASEGT. This CDR3 reads CASSERGQLSIFRSYEQYF. For the CDR3, the DNA is TGTGCCAGCAGTGAACGAGGACAGCTATCTATTTTTAGGTCCTACGAGCAGTACTTC.

The rearrangement uses TRBV27 and TRBJ2-7; unclear D gene. Trimming removed 3 bases from V and 3 bases from J, with 9 bases in between. CDR1 and CDR2 from the germline V gene are MNHEY and SMNVEV (reference sequence). This CDR3 spans 13 amino acids. The CDR3 is CASSFAGNYEQYF. The CDR3 coding sequence is TGTGCCAGCAGTTTCGCAGGCAACTACGAGCAGTACTTC.

The genes are TRBV14 and TRBJ2-3; tentative D call: TRBD2 (6 bases). The germline CDR1 and CDR2 sequences are SGHDN and FVKESK. This CDR3 spans 14 amino acids. Trimming stripped 7 bases from V and 0 bases from J, with 11 bases between. This CDR3 reads CASMLGLSTDTQYF. The CDR3, as DNA: TGTGCCAGCATGTTGGGACTCAGCACAGATACGCAGTATTTT.

The chain employs TRBV4-3 and TRBJ2-7; D might be TRBD2 (7 bases). The CDR3 extends over 16 amino acids. Germline lookup yields CDR1 LGHNA and CDR2 YSLEER. V was clipped by 1 base and J by 4 bases, with 17 bases between them. The CDR3 sequence is CASSQGSAGAIYEQYF. DNA for the CDR3: TGCGCCAGCAGCCAAGGATCCGCGGGGGCCATATACGAGCAGTACTTC.

The chain is built from TRBV28 and TRBJ2-7; TRBD1 aligns across 10 bases. Unmatched junction bases numbered 4, after V lost 0 bases and J lost 5 bases. Germline CDR1 and CDR2: MDHEN and SYDVKM. The CDR3 is 15 residues long. The CDR3 protein is CASSLWGTGEHEQYF. The CDR3 DNA follows: TGTGCCAGCAGTTTATGGGGGACAGGGGAACACGAGCAGTACTTC.

To note about this clone: At one boundary the junction diverges from the germline segment, which might be a read error. This chain uses TRBV4-1 with TRBJ2-1; maybe TRBD2 (6 bases). The germline V gene encodes CDR1 MGHRA and CDR2 YSYEKL. The CDR3 loop spans 16 amino acids. Written as DNA, the CDR3 is TGCGCCAGCAGCCAAGATTTGCGCGGGGTCACCAATGGGCAGTTCTTC. The encoded protein is CASSQDLRGVTNGQFF.

The chain combines TRBV4-3 with TRBJ1-2; D remains ambiguous. This CDR3 region has 12 residues. The V and J ends lost 3 bases and 0 bases respectively, with 2 bases between them. In germline, CDR1 is LGHNA, CDR2 YSLEER. The CDR3 nucleotides read TGCGCCAGCAGCCACGCTAACTATGGCTACACCTTC. Amino acids: CASSHANYGYTF.